This T cell receptor (beta chain) is drawn from a study of T cell responses to AZD1222 COVID-19 vaccine. Study information: Researchers grouped second doses given at about 4 or about 12 weeks into one pool.

Clones were read by immunoSEQ multiplex PCR, and TCRdb kept only the in-frame ones, dropping some. The sample holds 150,000 or so clones, 70% to 90% seen once. Whole-study findings and limits: It was only after the peak T cell response that any repertoires were sampled.

Remarks on this clone: The antigen is unknown.

V was cut by 4 bases and J by 2 bases, with 18 bases left in between. The CDR3 runs 17 residues. Looked up from germline, CDR1 is LGHDT and CDR2 is YNNKEL (reference sequence). The sequencing used peripheral blood, collected on day 0 of AZD1222 vaccination. The source is an adult in good health. This chain links TRBV3-1 (or the pseudogene TRBV3-2) with TRBJ1-5, with D unclear. CDR3 sequence reads: CASSPTLGGGRNQPQHF. CDR3 nucleotide sequence: TGTGCCAGCAGCCCTACCTTAGGAGGTGGACGCAATCAGCCCCAGCATTTT.